This T cell receptor (beta chain) was obtained from a study of blood T cell repertoires in COVID-19. Whole-study context: Spain, Italy and the United States supplied samples that represented acute and convalescent COVID-19. PBMCs, B-cell-depleted T cells, or T cells were the source of the cDNA or gDNA that made up the material.

Per the original methods: Amplification with reference gene primers provided the estimates of nucleated cell counts. Using immunoSEQ multiplex PCR, the repertoire was profiled, and TCRdb retains in-frame clones only, with some absent. V and J calls and clone size come straight from that table; D and trimming were deduced from the DNA. The sample holds about 45,000 clones, 83% seen once. The CDR3 runs to 14 residues. Trimming cost V 2 bases and J 3 bases, with 8 bases left between them. The germline V gene has CDR1 LNHDA and CDR2 SQIVND (reference sequence). Sequenced input: peripheral blood. The clonotype comes from a man aged 80 or over in a cohort sampled during active COVID-19. The V call is TRBV19, the J call TRBJ1-5; unclear D gene. The CDR3 here is CASSIRRNNQPQHF. Here the CDR3 DNA reads TGTGCCAGTAGTATACGGAGGAACAATCAGCCCCAGCATTTT.